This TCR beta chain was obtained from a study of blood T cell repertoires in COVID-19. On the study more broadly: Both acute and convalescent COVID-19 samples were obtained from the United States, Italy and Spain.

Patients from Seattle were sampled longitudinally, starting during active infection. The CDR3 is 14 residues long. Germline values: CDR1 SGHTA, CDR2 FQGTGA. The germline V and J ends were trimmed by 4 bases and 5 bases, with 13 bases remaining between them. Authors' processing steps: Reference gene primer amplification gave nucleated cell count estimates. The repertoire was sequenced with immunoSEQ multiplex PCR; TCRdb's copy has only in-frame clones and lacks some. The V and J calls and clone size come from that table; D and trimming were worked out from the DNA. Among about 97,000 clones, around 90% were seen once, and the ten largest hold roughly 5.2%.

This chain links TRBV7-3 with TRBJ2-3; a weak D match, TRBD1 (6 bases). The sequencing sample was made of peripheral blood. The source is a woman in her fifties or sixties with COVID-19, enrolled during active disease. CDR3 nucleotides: TGTGCCAGCAGCTCGACAGGCGTGGGAGATACGCAGTATTTT. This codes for CASSSTGVGDTQYF.